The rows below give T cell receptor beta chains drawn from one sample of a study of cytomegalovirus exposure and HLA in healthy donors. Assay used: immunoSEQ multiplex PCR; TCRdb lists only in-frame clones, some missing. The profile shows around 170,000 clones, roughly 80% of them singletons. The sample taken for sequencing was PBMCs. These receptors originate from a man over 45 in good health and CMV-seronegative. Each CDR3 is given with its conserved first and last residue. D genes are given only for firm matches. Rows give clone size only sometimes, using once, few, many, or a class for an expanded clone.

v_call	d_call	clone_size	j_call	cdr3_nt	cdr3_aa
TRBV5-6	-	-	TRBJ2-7	TGTGCCAGCAGCTTTGAGAGCGAGCAGTACTTC	CASSFESEQYF
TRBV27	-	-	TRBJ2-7	TGTGCCAGCAGTTTGCGGGGACAGCACTCCTACGAGCAGTACTTC	CASSLRGQHSYEQYF
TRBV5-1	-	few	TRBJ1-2	TGCGCCAGCAGCTCCCGGGACAACCAACCCCATGGCTACACCTTC	CASSSRDNQPHGYTF
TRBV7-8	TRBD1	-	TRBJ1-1	TGTGCCAGCAGCCCGATCGACAGGGGCATGAACACTGAAGCTTTCTTT	CASSPIDRGMNTEAFF
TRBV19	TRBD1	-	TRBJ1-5	TGTGCCAGTAGGGCATTGACAGGGTCCGGGAGCGAGCCCCAGCATTTT	CASRALTGSGSEPQHF
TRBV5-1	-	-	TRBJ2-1	TGCGCCAGCAGCAGGGAGTACAATGAGCAGTTCTTC	CASSREYNEQFF
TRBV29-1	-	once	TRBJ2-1	TGCAGCGTTCACTACAATGAGCAGTTCTTC	CSVHYNEQFF
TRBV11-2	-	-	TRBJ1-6	TGTGCCAGCCGACAGGCGCCTGTTTTAAATTCACCCCTCCACTTT	CASRQAPVLNSPLHF
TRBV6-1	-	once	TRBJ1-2	TGTGCCAGCAGTTCAGGGTTAGGCTACACCTTC	CASSSGLGYTF
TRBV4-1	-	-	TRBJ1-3	TGCGCCAGCAGCCAAGATCCCCGCCTTGGAGTATATTTT	CASSQDPRLGVYF
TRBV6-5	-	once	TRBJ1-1	TGTGCCAGCAGTACCCCCTCCCCCCCTGCCGGTGAAGCTTTCTTT	CASSTPSPPAGEAFF
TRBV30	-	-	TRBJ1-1	TGTGCCTGGACCAAAGGGGGGAACACTGAAGCTTTCTTT	CAWTKGGNTEAFF
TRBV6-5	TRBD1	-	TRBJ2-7	TGTGCCAGCACCAGGACAGGAACCTCCTACGAGCAGTACTTC	CASTRTGTSYEQYF
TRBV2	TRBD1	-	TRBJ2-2	TGTGCCAGCAGGGTGACAGGGAGAGGCGCCGGGGAGCTGTTTTTT	CASRVTGRGAGELFF
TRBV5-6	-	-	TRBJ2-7	TGTGCCAGCAGCTTGGGCACGACGACAGGGACTCTCTACGAGCAGTACTTC	CASSLGTTTGTLYEQYF
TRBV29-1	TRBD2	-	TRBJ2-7	TGCAGCGTCCAACTAGCGGGGGGAGCCTACGAGCAGTACTTC	CSVQLAGGAYEQYF
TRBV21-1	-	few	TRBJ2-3	TGTGCCAGCAGCAAATCGGAAAGGGAGGGGGATACGCAGTATTTT	CASSKSEREGDTQYF
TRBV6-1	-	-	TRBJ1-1	TGTGCCAGCAGTGAAGACCTAAGATTGAACACTGAAGCTTTCTTT	CASSEDLRLNTEAFF
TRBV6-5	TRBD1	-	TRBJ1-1	TGTGCCGCCCACACTTCGACAGGGGCTACTGAAGCTTTCTTT	CAAHTSTGATEAFF
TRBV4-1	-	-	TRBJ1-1	TGCGCCAGCAGCCAACATGAGTCTAACACTGAAGCTTTCTTT	CASSQHESNTEAFF
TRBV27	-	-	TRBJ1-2	TGTGCCAGCAGCCCCGGGGGTCTGGGCTACACCTTC	CASSPGGLGYTF
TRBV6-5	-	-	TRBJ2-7	TGTGCCAGCAGAGGGAGGACGGCGGACGATTACGAGCAGTACTTC	CASRGRTADDYEQYF
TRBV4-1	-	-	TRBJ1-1	TGCGCCAGCAGCGCAACGGTGAACACTGAAGCTTTCTTT	CASSATVNTEAFF
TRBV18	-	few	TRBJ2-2	TGTGCCAGCTCACAACTGGTACAGGGTACCGGGGAGCTGTTTTTT	CASSQLVQGTGELFF
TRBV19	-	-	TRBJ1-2	TGTGCCAGTAGTATCGTAGCGGGGCAGAACTATGGCTACACCTTC	CASSIVAGQNYGYTF
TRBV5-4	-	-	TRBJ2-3	TGTGCCAGCAGCCTCAAGAAAGGGGGAGATACGCAGTATTTT	CASSLKKGGDTQYF
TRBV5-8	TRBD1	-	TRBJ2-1	TGTGCCAGCAGCTCAGGACAGGTACCTTCCTACAATGAGCAGTTCTTC	CASSSGQVPSYNEQFF
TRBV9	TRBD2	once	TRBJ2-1	TGTGCCAGCAGCCTTTTAGCTAGCGGGGGGAATGAGCAGTTCTTC	CASSLLASGGNEQFF
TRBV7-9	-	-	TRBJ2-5	TGTTCCAGCAGCTTAGCGATCAGGTCGGCCGATCGCCAAGAGACCCAGTACTTC	CSSSLAIRSADRQETQYF
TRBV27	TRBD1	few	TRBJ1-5	TGTGCCAGCAGTTTAGGGACAGGGTATCAGCCCCAGCATTTT	CASSLGTGYQPQHF
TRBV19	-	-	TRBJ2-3	TGTGCCAGTAGTCCCTCCTCAGATACGCAGTATTTT	CASSPSSDTQYF
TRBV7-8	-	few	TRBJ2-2	TGTGCCAGCAGTGTCAGGGTTTTTAGCGGGGAGCTGTTTTTT	CASSVRVFSGELFF
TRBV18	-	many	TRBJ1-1	TGTGCCAGCTCACCTACAGGGAACCCAAACACTGAAGCTTTCTTT	CASSPTGNPNTEAFF
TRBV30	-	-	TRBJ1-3	TGTGCCTGGTCCGCCCTTACAGTTACTGGAAACACCATATATTTT	CAWSALTVTGNTIYF
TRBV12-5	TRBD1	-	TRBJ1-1	TGTGCTAGTGGTTTCAACAGGGGACAAGCTTTCTTT	CASGFNRGQAFF
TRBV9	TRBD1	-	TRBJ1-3	TGTGCCAGCAGCGGCATGGACAGGGTGGGTGGAAACACCATATATTTT	CASSGMDRVGGNTIYF
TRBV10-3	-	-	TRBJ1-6	TGTGCCATCAGTGGCTTCGCGACACCCCTCCACTTT	CAISGFATPLHF
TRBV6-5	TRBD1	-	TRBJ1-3	TGTGCCAGCAGTCCCGGGACAGTTGGAAACACCATATATTTT	CASSPGTVGNTIYF
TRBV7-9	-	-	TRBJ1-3	TGTGCCAGCAGCGCCAAGGGGGTAGAGTCCGGAAACACCATATATTTT	CASSAKGVESGNTIYF
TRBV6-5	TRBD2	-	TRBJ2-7	TGTGCCAGCAGTTACTCGAGCGGGGGGGCAGACGAGCAGTACTTC	CASSYSSGGADEQYF
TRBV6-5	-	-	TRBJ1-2	TGTGCCAGCAGTAAGCCGGACAGATACTATGGCTACACCTTC	CASSKPDRYYGYTF
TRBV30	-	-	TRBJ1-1	TGTGCCTGGAGTGTACAGGGCAACACTGAAGCTTTCTTT	CAWSVQGNTEAFF
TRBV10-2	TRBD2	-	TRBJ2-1	TGCGCCAGCACAAAGCCTAGCGGGGGGAATGAGCAGTTCTTC	CASTKPSGGNEQFF
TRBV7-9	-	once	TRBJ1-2	TGTGCCAGCAGACCAAGTCAGGCCCATAACTATGGCTACACCTTC	CASRPSQAHNYGYTF